Shown below are 30 T cell receptor beta chains from a single sample sequenced in a study of early T cells in non-severe SARS-CoV-2 infection. MiXCR, applied by TCRdb to the 5' RACE reads, yields one record per CDR3 protein. This table has about 70,000 distinct CDR3 sequences, around 12% appearing once. The specimen sequenced was whole blood. These TCRs come from an adult who was a healthcare worker with PCR-confirmed SARS-CoV-2 infection or an uninfected control (not recorded which).

In its sample, this clonotype was seen a few times. The chain carries TRBV20-1 and TRBJ1-1; TRBD1 is a possible D gene (6 bases). V was clipped by 4 bases and J by 5 bases, with 17 bases between them. Germline-derived CDR1 and CDR2 are DFQATT and SNEGSKA (reference sequence). CDR3 length: 14 amino acids. CDR3 in DNA: TGCAGTGCTATAACAGGGAATGCGGGGACTGAAGCTTTCTTT. The encoded protein is CSAITGNAGTEAFF.

This clonotype was recorded many times. The V call is TRBV7-2, the J call TRBJ1-1, with D unclear. The CDR3 length is 15 residues. CDR1 is SGHTA and CDR2 is FQGNSA in the germline V gene. The V gene lost 3 bases and the J gene lost 7 bases, with 18 bases spanning the gap. CDR3 sequence reads: CASSFREDLGVEAFF. The CDR3 coding sequence is TGTGCCAGCAGCTTTAGGGAGGATCTGGGTGTTGAAGCTTTCTTT.

This clonotype was counted many times. The rearrangement joins TRBV27 to TRBJ1-4; D may be TRBD1 (5 bases). Trimming shortened V by 6 bases and J by 0 bases, and 8 bases separated the two germline ends. Germline values: CDR1 MNHEY, CDR2 SMNVEV (reference sequence). This CDR3 has 14 amino acids. CDR3 sequence: CASRRQPTNEKLFF. CDR3 bases: TGTGCCAGCAGGCGACAGCCAACTAATGAAAAACTGTTTTTT.

This clonotype was counted ten times or more. The chain combines TRBV2 with TRBJ2-1, with no clear D. Deletions cut 6 bases from V and 6 bases from J, with 9 bases between. Per germline, CDR1 SNHLY and CDR2 FYNNEI. This CDR3 contains 12 residues. CDR3 sequence (DNA): TGTGCCAGCAGGTTAGCAATCAATGAGCAGTTCTTC. Protein product: CASRLAINEQFF.

With respect to this clonotype: This may arise from a read error, as a much more abundant clone is one base away. Given the absence of the conserved phenylalanine or tryptophan at the CDR3 end, a read error is likely. No DNA is shown, since the ends of the CDR3 on it are uncertain; the CDR3 is the one TCRdb lists. This chain uses TRBV7-9 with TRBJ1-2. The length of the CDR3 is 11 amino acids, counting both ends. Germline V gene data show CDR1 as SEHNR and CDR2 as FQNEAQ (reference sequence). CDR3 in amino acids: CASSLRDVRFS.

The chain carries TRBV29-1 and TRBJ2-7; the D call may be TRBD1 or TRBD2 (5 bases each). V gave up 5 bases and J gave up 5 bases, with 16 bases separating them. The length of the CDR3 is 13 residues. CDR1 and CDR2 (germline): SQVTM, ANQGSEA. The CDR3 reads CSVRQGPRNEQYF. The DNA of the CDR3 is TGCAGCGTTCGTCAGGGACCCCGCAACGAGCAGTACTTC.

This clonotype came up many times. The chain carries TRBV11-2 and TRBJ2-5; a possible D gene is TRBD2 (6 bases). Germline lookup yields CDR1 SGHAT and CDR2 FQNNGV. CDR3 length equals 16 residues. V dropped 5 bases and J dropped 7 bases, with 23 bases sitting between them. The CDR3 is CASSRRTLAKWTTQYF. Written as DNA, the CDR3 is TGTGCCAGCAGCCGTCGGACTCTAGCGAAGTGGACGACCCAGTACTTC.

This clonotype was counted ten times or more. The CDR3 region is CASSYSGAKDTQYF. In DNA form, the CDR3 reads TGTGCCAGCAGTTATAGCGGGGCCAAGGATACGCAGTATTTT. The chain couples TRBV6-5 to TRBJ2-3, with 8 bases lining up with TRBD2. The V gene's germline CDR1 is MNHEY and CDR2 SVGAGI. Unmatched junction bases numbered 5, after V lost 3 bases and J lost 6 bases. The CDR3 totals 14 residues.

This clonotype is medium-sized (0.01 to 0.1%) within its sample. The chain carries TRBV7-2 and TRBJ1-1; TRBD1 matches at 7 bases. The V gene's germline CDR1 is SGHTA and CDR2 FQGNSA. The length of the CDR3 is 12 residues. The junction had 5 bases not matched to a gene; V was cut back by 1 base and J by 12 bases. CDR3: CASSLDRGRSFF. CDR3 DNA sequence: TGTGCCAGCAGCTTAGACAGGGGAAGGTCTTTCTTT.

V usage is TRBV12-3 or TRBV12-4 and J usage is TRBJ1-5; 12 nucleotides align to TRBD1. This CDR3 contains 14 residues. V lost 6 bases to trimming and J lost 6 bases; unmatched junction nucleotides: 3. The CDR3 nucleotides read TGTGCCAGCAGGGGACAGGGGGCCGGTCAGCCCCAGCATTTT. It specifies CASRGQGAGQPQHF.

This clonotype has more than one count but fewer than ten. The gene calls are TRBV5-1 and TRBJ2-1; TRBD2 is a possible D gene (6 bases). The CDR3 spans 18 residues. Looked up from germline, CDR1 is SGHRS and CDR2 is YFSETQ. The germline V and J ends were trimmed by 3 bases and 4 bases, with 23 bases remaining between them. The DNA of the CDR3 is TGCGCCAGCAGCTCAGCGGGCCAGGTGCCTACATTTTACAATGAGCAGTTCTTC. This encodes CASSSAGQVPTFYNEQFF.

Ten or more counts support this clonotype. This chain links TRBV7-6 with TRBJ1-1; D gene ambiguous. Germline CDR1 SGHVS, CDR2 FNYEAQ. The ends were cut back, 4 bases at V and 1 base at J, with 10 bases in the middle. This CDR3 is 14 amino acids long. This chain's CDR3 is CASSSLVGNTEAFF. CDR3 DNA sequence: TGTGCCAGCAGCTCCCTGGTGGGGAACACTGAAGCTTTCTTT.

This clonotype was counted at least ten times. The chain has TRBV7-2 and TRBJ2-1; 7 bases fit TRBD2. Trimming removed 1 base from V and 1 base from J; junction bases left unmatched: 1. CDR3 length equals 15 residues. Germline V gene sequence: CDR1 SGHTA, CDR2 FQGNSA. The CDR3 region has the DNA TGTGCCAGCAGCTTAGTGGGGGGGTCCTACAATGAGCAGTTCTTC. Translation: CASSLVGGSYNEQFF.

This clonotype showed up many times. This sequence joins TRBV6-5 and TRBJ2-1; D call uncertain. This CDR3 has 15 amino acids. V was clipped by 5 bases and J by 0 bases, with 11 bases between them. Germline CDR1 is MNHEY and CDR2 is SVGAGI. The CDR3 protein is CASSGDGSSYNEQFF. The CDR3 DNA reads TGTGCCAGCAGTGGGGATGGAAGCTCCTACAATGAGCAGTTCTTC.

The sample holds many counts of this clonotype. The chain combines TRBV24-1 with TRBJ1-1, with D tentatively TRBD1 (5 bases). From germline, CDR1 is KGHDR and CDR2 SFDVKD. The CDR3 sequence is 15 residues long. V was pared by 2 bases and J by 7 bases, with 16 bases between. The CDR3 region is CATSDSRGRGDEAFF. The CDR3 region has the DNA TGTGCCACCAGTGATTCACGTGGGAGGGGTGATGAAGCTTTCTTT.

At least ten counts were recorded for this clonotype. V is TRBV27 and J is TRBJ2-6, with 7 bases lining up with TRBD1. There are 18 residues in the CDR3. The J segment lost 0 bases and the V segment lost 0 bases, leaving 5 bases of the junction unmatched. The germline CDR1 and CDR2 sequences are MNHEY and SMNVEV (reference sequence). For the CDR3, the DNA is TGTGCCAGCAGTTTATCAGGGGGCACTCTCTCTGGGGCCAACGTCCTGACTTTC. Its translation: CASSLSGGTLSGANVLTF. The full variable domain, its missing parts supplied by reference TRBV27 and TRBJ2-6, is EAQVTQNPRYLITVTGKKLTVTCSQNMNHEYMSWYRQDPGLGLRQIYYSMNVEVTDKGDVPEGYKVSRKEKRNFPLILESPSPNQTSLYFCASSLSGGTLSGANVLTFGAGSRLTVL.

This clonotype occurred many times. J is TRBJ1-2 and V is TRBV20-1; weak D call: TRBD1 (5 bases). Deletions cut 3 bases from V and 5 bases from J, with 10 bases between. The V gene's germline CDR1 is DFQATT and CDR2 SNEGSKA (reference sequence). The CDR3 runs 12 residues. The CDR3 coding sequence is TGCAGTGCTAGGGACAATCGGTATGGCTACACCTTC. Protein product: CSARDNRYGYTF.

The CDR3 coding sequence is TGTGCCAGCAGTTTAAGCAGGGGACAGTACTACAATGAGCAGTTCTTC. The encoded protein is CASSLSRGQYYNEQFF. V usage is TRBV28 and J usage is TRBJ2-1; 7 bases line up with TRBD1. The V gene's germline CDR1 is MDHEN and CDR2 SYDVKM. This CDR3 has 16 residues. The junction had 7 bases not matched to a gene; V was cut back by 2 bases and J by 3 bases.

This clonotype has ten or more counts. The chain combines TRBV7-9 with TRBJ1-3; no firm D call. Between the trimmed V and J ends, which lost 4 bases and 0 bases, there was a span of 13 bases. The CDR3 extends over 16 amino acids. Germline CDR1 is SEHNR and CDR2 is FQNEAQ (reference sequence). The CDR3 DNA reads TGTGCCAGCAGCTCTTACCTACCCAACTCTGGAAACACCATATATTTT. This translates into CASSSYLPNSGNTIYF.

This clonotype has ten or more counts. The chain joins TRBV4-2 to TRBJ2-2; D not certain. Trimming stripped 4 bases from V and 1 base from J, with 7 bases between. CDR1 and CDR2 (germline): LGHNA, YNFKEQ. The CDR3 has 14 amino acids. As DNA, the CDR3 is TGTGCCAGCAGCCCCGGCGGGAACACCGGGGAGCTGTTTTTT. Residues: CASSPGGNTGELFF.

This clonotype was recorded many times. The genes are TRBV11-2 and TRBJ1-1; TRBD1 agrees at 7 bases. J gave up 5 bases and V 5 bases, and 8 bases lay outside the gene matches. Germline assignment: CDR1 SGHAT and CDR2 FQNNGV. The CDR3 consists of 14 residues. CDR3 DNA sequence: TGTGCCAGCAGCGCCAGGGGGAGAATGACTGAAGCTTTCTTT. It encodes CASSARGRMTEAFF.

Many counts were recorded for this clonotype. The genes are TRBV6-2 or TRBV6-3 and TRBJ1-1, with D tentatively TRBD1 (6 bases). The germline V gene encodes CDR1 MNHEY and CDR2 SVGEGT. The V end lost 10 bases, the J end lost 0 bases, and 12 bases lay between the germline ends. CDR3 length: 13 residues. The CDR3 reads CATEGGLNTEAFF. CDR3 nucleotide sequence: TGTGCCACCGAAGGGGGTTTGAACACTGAAGCTTTCTTT.

This clonotype was recorded at least ten times. The chain is built from TRBV10-1 and TRBJ1-5, with D possibly being TRBD1 (5 bases). The CDR3 loop spans 15 amino acids. The V end was cut by 7 bases, the J end by 2 bases, with 15 bases between. Germline V lookup: CDR1 WNHNN, CDR2 SYGVQD (reference sequence). The chain's CDR3 is CASNSGGYGNQPQHF. The CDR3 DNA follows: TGCGCCAGCAATTCCGGGGGGTATGGCAATCAGCCCCAGCATTTT.

This clonotype was observed a single time. The chain joins TRBV6-2 or TRBV6-3 to TRBJ2-5, with D perhaps matching TRBD2 (7 bases). The CDR3 has 18 residues. Germline V gene sequence: CDR1 MNHEY, CDR2 SVGEGT. Trimming removed 2 bases from V and 0 bases from J, with 19 bases in between. CDR3 in DNA: TGTGCCAGCAGTTACGGGGGGGCCGGGACAACGTACCAAGAGACCCAGTACTTC. Protein: CASSYGGAGTTYQETQYF.

This clonotype appeared many times. The chain carries TRBV6-4 and TRBJ2-3; 8 nucleotides line up with TRBD2. The CDR3 sequence is 14 residues long. Germline CDR1 reads MRHNA; CDR2 reads SNTAGT. The junction had 2 bases not matched to a gene; V was cut back by 5 bases and J by 1 base. In DNA form, the CDR3 reads TGTGCCAGCAGTATGACTAGCGGCACAGATACGCAGTATTTT. Its protein is CASSMTSGTDTQYF.

This clonotype was detected many times. The V and J genes are TRBV10-2 and TRBJ1-6; D is possibly TRBD1 (5 bases). The CDR3 has 14 amino acids. CDR1 is WSHSY, CDR2 SAAADI, per germline. V was cut by 6 bases and J by 9 bases, with 15 bases left in between. CDR3 nucleotide sequence: TGCGCCAGCAGAATGGGGGAATCGACTTCACCCCTCCACTTT. Its protein is CASRMGESTSPLHF.

Only a few counts were recorded for this clonotype. The chain is built from TRBV28 and TRBJ2-3; D ambiguous. Germline V gene lookup returns CDR1 MDHEN and CDR2 SYDVKM. CDR3 length equals 16 residues. V lost 5 bases to trimming and J lost 0 bases, with 15 bases between them. The CDR3 loop reads CASSPPGSYSTDTQYF. The CDR3 nucleotides read TGTGCCAGCAGTCCCCCCGGGTCCTATAGCACAGATACGCAGTATTTT. The variable domain in full, with the rest retrieved from reference TRBV28 and TRBJ2-3, is DVKVTQSSRYLVKRTGEKVFLECVQDMDHENMFWYRQDPGLGLRLIYFSYDVKMKEKGDIPEGYSVSREKKERFSLILESASTNQTSMYLCASSPPGSYSTDTQYFGPGTRLTVL.

The chain links TRBV24-1 to TRBJ1-5; 8 positions match TRBD1. The V segment lost 5 bases and the J segment 10 bases; nucleotides outside the gene matches: 12. Germline V lookup: CDR1 KGHDR, CDR2 SFDVKD. This CDR3 contains 15 residues. CDR3 residues: CATSAGTGNISPQHF. For the CDR3, the DNA is TGTGCCACCAGTGCCGGGACAGGTAATATCAGCCCCCAGCATTTT.

This clonotype was counted only a few times. V and J are TRBV10-2 and TRBJ2-7; 7 bases are shared with TRBD2. This CDR3 region has 12 residues. CDR1 and CDR2 (germline): WSHSY, SAAADI. Losses at the gene ends were 8 bases for V and 5 bases for J; bases not matched to a gene: 6. In DNA, the CDR3 is TGCGCCAGCGCACCCGGGACTAACGAGCAGTACTTC. Translation gives CASAPGTNEQYF.

This clonotype was seen repeatedly, ten times or more. The CDR3 DNA reads as TGCAGTGCTAAATCGCTAGCGGTCTCCTACGAGCAGTACTTC. Its translation: CSAKSLAVSYEQYF. This chain uses TRBV20-1 with TRBJ2-7, with TRBD2 identical over 7 bases. The V gene's germline CDR1 is DFQATT and CDR2 SNEGSKA (reference sequence). The V gene end was trimmed by 4 bases and the J gene end by 0 bases; junction bases not matched to a gene: 6. This CDR3 has 14 amino acids.